This section outlines one TCR beta chain sequence together with its context. The antigen remains undetermined. Per sorted-subset replicate PCR, input was roughly 220 ng DNA, representing some 30,000 T cell genomes. Assay used: immunoSEQ multiplex PCR; TCRdb lists only in-frame clones, some missing. The profile shows some 1.5 million clones, roughly 95% of them singletons. The data derive from a study of shared clonotypes between healthy human individuals. Donors had no recently reported acute infections or vaccinations and were HIV-negative. Germline V lookup: CDR1 LNHNV, CDR2 YYDKDF (reference sequence). The CDR3 is 13 amino acids. The junction had 9 bases not matched to a gene; V was cut back by 10 bases and J by 5 bases. Regarding the study as a whole: Incompleteness in sorted-subset sequencing, despite large depth, was shown by rarefaction. As a rule, naive subsets had a larger estimated richness than memory subsets.

The J gene is TRBJ2-3, the V gene TRBV15; 7 positions match TRBD2. This TCR was sampled from a young man in good health. Sample: naive CD4+ T cells sorted from blood. Subset here: CD45RA+ positively selected. CDR3 nucleotide sequence: TGTGCCATTCGGCGGGGGTTGGGAGATACGCAGTATTTT. This codes for CAIRRGLGDTQYF.